The next 25 T cell receptor beta chains were all read from a single sample in a study of Ad26.COV2.S vaccination and SARS-CoV-2 variants. Treatment: approximately 18 received Ad26.COV2.S at low or high dose, single or two shots; roughly five received placebo; per-sample allocation not given. The samples date from day 63 after the first vaccine or placebo injection. Clones were read by immunoSEQ multiplex PCR, and TCRdb kept only the in-frame ones, dropping some. The sample lists about 320,000 clones; about 85% were seen once. This sample comprised peripheral blood, obtained in a trial of Ad26.COV2.S vaccine versus placebo. These receptors all stem from a person between 18 and 65 years old who received the Ad26.COV2.S COVID-19 vaccine or a placebo.

The V and J genes are TRBV4-2 and TRBJ2-7; TRBD1 matches at 8 bases. Unmatched junction bases numbered 10, after V lost 3 bases and J lost 6 bases. CDR3 length equals 15 residues. The germline CDR1 and CDR2 sequences are LGHNA and YNFKEQ. This CDR3 is CASSHGQGVQGEQYF. The CDR3, as DNA: TGTGCCAGCAGCCACGGACAGGGCGTCCAAGGCGAGCAGTACTTC.

V and J are TRBV5-1 and TRBJ2-3; 7 bases are shared with TRBD1. CDR1 is SGHRS, CDR2 YFSETQ, per germline. The junction had 8 bases not matched to a gene; V was cut back by 4 bases and J by 0 bases. The CDR3 extends over 16 amino acids. CDR3 in amino acids: CASSTGTAASTDTQYF. DNA for the CDR3: TGCGCCAGCAGCACAGGGACAGCCGCTAGCACAGATACGCAGTATTTT.

This chain connects TRBV4-1 to TRBJ2-1; 7 bases agree with TRBD1. The CDR3 is 16 amino acids. Germline V lookup: CDR1 MGHRA, CDR2 YSYEKL. V trimming: 0 bases; J trimming: 0 bases; junction bases outside the gene matches: 2. The CDR3 protein is CASSQDRDSSYNEQFF. The CDR3 nucleotides read TGCGCCAGCAGCCAAGACCGGGACAGCTCCTACAATGAGCAGTTCTTC.

The chain links TRBV2 to TRBJ2-2; D uncertain. Trimming stripped 4 bases from V and 5 bases from J, with 11 bases between. The CDR3 has 14 amino acids. Looked up from germline, CDR1 is SNHLY and CDR2 is FYNNEI. As DNA, the CDR3 is TGTGCCAGCAGTGCCTTTCGGCGAACCGGGGAGCTGTTTTTT. Translation: CASSAFRRTGELFF.

The chain couples TRBV7-9 to TRBJ2-5; no firm D call. This CDR3 spans 11 amino acids. Germline V CDR1 and CDR2: SEHNR, FQNEAQ (reference sequence). V was clipped by 8 bases and J by 4 bases, with 8 bases between them. The CDR3 DNA is TGTGCCAGCCGAGGTGGAGAGACCCAGTACTTC. This codes for CASRGGETQYF. The whole variable domain, remainder taken from reference TRBV7-9 and TRBJ2-5, is DTGVSQNPRHKITKRGQNVTFRCDPISEHNRLYWYRQTLGQGPEFLTYFQNEAQLEKSRLLSDRFSAERPKGSFSTLEIQRTEQGDSAMYLCASRGGETQYFGPGTRLLVL.

J is TRBJ2-4 and V is TRBV3-1 (or the pseudogene TRBV3-2); no clear D gene. Germline V CDR1 and CDR2: LGHDT, YNNKEL (reference sequence). This CDR3 is built from 12 residues. The V end lost 1 base, the J end lost 6 bases, and 4 bases lay between the germline ends. The CDR3 region has the DNA TGTGCCAGCAGCCAAGGGACAAACATTCAGTACTTC. Translated: CASSQGTNIQYF.

The chain couples TRBV5-6 to TRBJ1-2, with no clear D. From germline, CDR1 is SGHDT and CDR2 YYEEEE. V lost 4 bases, J lost 6 bases, and 16 bases lay in between. The CDR3 sequence is 14 residues long. The CDR3 sequence: CASSRTLNMNGYTF. The CDR3 DNA reads TGTGCCAGCAGCCGGACCCTGAACATGAATGGCTACACCTTC.

V usage is TRBV2 and J usage is TRBJ1-1; TRBD1 is a possible D gene (5 bases). CDR1 is SNHLY, CDR2 FYNNEI, per germline. CDR3 size: 15 residues. Trimming took 1 base from V and 3 from J, leaving 12 bases between them. The CDR3 DNA sequence: TGTGCCAGCAGTGAAGATATGGGACGGGACACTGAAGCTTTCTTT. Amino acid sequence: CASSEDMGRDTEAFF.

The V call is TRBV5-4, the J call TRBJ1-2, with TRBD1 identical over 9 bases. This CDR3 has 14 amino acids. V was clipped by 3 bases and J by 4 bases; unmatched bases: 4. Germline lookup yields CDR1 SGHNT and CDR2 YYREEE (reference sequence). CDR3 residues: CASSSMTGGYGYTF. The CDR3 DNA follows: TGTGCCAGCAGCTCGATGACAGGGGGCTATGGCTACACCTTC.

The J gene is TRBJ1-1, the V gene TRBV4-2; D not resolved. CDR1 LGHNA and CDR2 YNFKEQ come from the germline V gene. CDR3 size: 14 residues. Trimming left V 1 base short and J 1 base short, with 7 bases between. The CDR3 loop is CASSQGLGNTEAFF. CDR3 nucleotides: TGTGCCAGCAGCCAAGGCCTCGGGAACACTGAAGCTTTCTTT.

V usage is TRBV12-3 or TRBV12-4 and J usage is TRBJ2-3; D gene ambiguous. The CDR3 covers 13 residues. Trimming cost V 3 bases and J 1 base, with 5 bases left between them. The CDR3 coding sequence is TGTGCCAGCAGTTTCGGCGGCACAGATACGCAGTATTTT. This sequence encodes CASSFGGTDTQYF.

CDR3 sequence (DNA): TGTGCCAGCAGCTTACTAGCGGTCTCCTACGAGCAGTACTTC. This encodes CASSLLAVSYEQYF. The genes are TRBV11-3 and TRBJ2-7; 7 positions agree with TRBD2. The CDR3 runs to 14 residues. V dropped 2 bases and J dropped 0; count of bases not matched to a gene: 1. Germline V gene sequence: CDR1 SGHNT, CDR2 YENEEA.

V and J are TRBV3-1 (or the pseudogene TRBV3-2) and TRBJ1-3; maybe TRBD1 (5 bases). Per germline, CDR1 LGHDT and CDR2 YNNKEL (reference sequence). Trimming took 6 bases from V and 3 from J, leaving 18 bases between them. This CDR3 region has 16 residues. The CDR3 spells CASSSSGGVSGNTIYF. The CDR3 nucleotides are TGTGCCAGCAGTTCGTCTGGAGGGGTTAGTGGAAACACCATATATTTT.

This clone was detected only once. This rearrangement joins TRBV4-1 to TRBJ2-5; TRBD2 aligns across 9 bases. The germline CDR1 and CDR2 sequences are MGHRA and YSYEKL. Trimming at V came to 2 bases and at J to 7 bases, leaving 8 bases not matched to a gene. There are 15 residues in the CDR3. CDR3 coding DNA: TGCGCCAGCAGCCAAACCGGGACTAGCCGTGCGACCCAGTACTTC. Protein: CASSQTGTSRATQYF.

The gene calls are TRBV4-1 and TRBJ1-2, with D perhaps matching TRBD1 (6 bases). The V end was cut by 3 bases, the J end by 4 bases, with 15 bases between. The CDR3 sequence is 15 residues long. Germline CDR1 is MGHRA and CDR2 is YSYEKL. This CDR3 is CASSQDRGQIYGYTF. The CDR3 DNA sequence: TGCGCCAGCAGCCAGGACCGTGGACAGATCTATGGCTACACCTTC.

This clone was seen just once. J is TRBJ1-1 and V is TRBV4-1; 9 nucleotides agree with TRBD1. Germline CDR1 is MGHRA and CDR2 is YSYEKL. This CDR3 has 19 residues. Trimming removed 2 bases from V and 0 bases from J; junction bases left unmatched: 13. DNA of the CDR3: TGCGCCAGCAGCCAAAGAGCACAGGGGGCCTCCCTCATGAACACTGAAGCTTTCTTT. The encoded protein is CASSQRAQGASLMNTEAFF.

V gene TRBV21-1 combines with J gene TRBJ2-3. TRBV21-1 represents a pseudogene. This CDR3 is 13 amino acids long. CDR3 in DNA: TGTGCCAGCAGCAAGGGAAGCACAGATACGCAGTATTTT. It specifies CASSKGSTDTQYF.

This chain links TRBV15 with TRBJ1-5; the D is unclear. Germline CDR1 is LNHNV and CDR2 is YYDKDF (reference sequence). V lost 9 bases and J 2 bases, leaving 17 bases between the germline ends. The CDR3 runs to 15 residues. CDR3 amino acids: CATRTARWGNQPQHF. The CDR3 region has the DNA TGTGCCACTCGGACGGCTCGTTGGGGCAATCAGCCCCAGCATTTT. Full variable domain (missing parts from reference TRBV15 and TRBJ1-5): DAMVIQNPRYQVTQFGKPVTLSCSQTLNHNVMYWYQQKSSQAPKLLFHYYDKDFNNEADTPDNFQSRRPNTSFCFLDIRSPGLGDTAMYLCATRTARWGNQPQHFGDGTRLSIL.

The J gene is TRBJ2-7, the V gene TRBV5-1; D is uncertain. Per germline, CDR1 SGHRS and CDR2 YFSETQ. The CDR3 totals 15 residues. V was trimmed by 6 bases and J by 2 bases, leaving 18 bases between them. The CDR3 nucleotides read TGCGCCAGCACCCCTCTTGGTAGGAGCCCCTACGAGCAGTACTTC. It yields the protein CASTPLGRSPYEQYF. The full variable domain, with the rest looked up from reference TRBV5-1 and TRBJ2-7, is KAGVTQTPRYLIKTRGQQVTLSCSPISGHRSVSWYQQTPGQGLQFLFEYFSETQRNKGNFPGRFSGRQFSNSRSEMNVSTLELGDSALYLCASTPLGRSPYEQYFGPGTRLTVT.

The CDR3 loop is CASSPRVLNTYEQYF. CDR3 nucleotides: TGTGCCAGCTCACCAAGAGTCCTTAATACCTACGAGCAGTACTTC. The chain joins TRBV18 to TRBJ2-7; D is undetermined. With 2 bases removed from V and 2 bases from J, the gap between germline ends came to 13 bases. CDR1 is KGHSH and CDR2 is LQKENI in the germline V gene. The CDR3 spans 15 residues.

The gene calls are TRBV28 and TRBJ2-2; maybe TRBD1 (5 bases). CDR3 size: 14 residues. Germline-derived CDR1 and CDR2 are MDHEN and SYDVKM. Trimming stripped 2 bases from V and 1 base from J, with 5 bases between. In DNA, the CDR3 is TGTGCCAGCAGTTTAGGACAGAACACCGGGGAGCTGTTTTTT. Translated: CASSLGQNTGELFF.

This sequence joins TRBV29-1 and TRBJ2-3; D remains unclear. V was cut by 7 bases and J by 2 bases, with 13 bases left in between. This CDR3 contains 13 residues. The germline CDR1 and CDR2 sequences are SQVTM and ANQGSEA. The CDR3 loop reads CSADLKITDTQYF. The CDR3 DNA reads as TGCAGCGCAGACTTGAAAATCACAGATACGCAGTATTTT.

DNA of the CDR3: TGTGCCAGCTCACCAGGACAGGATTTCTATGGCTACACCTTC. Amino acid sequence: CASSPGQDFYGYTF. The chain recombines TRBV18 with TRBJ1-2, with TRBD1 matching 7 bases. Germline lookup yields CDR1 KGHSH and CDR2 LQKENI. CDR3 length equals 14 residues. V was clipped by 2 bases and J by 4 bases; unmatched bases: 4.

This chain links TRBV27 with TRBJ2-2; no clear D gene. The germline gives CDR1 MNHEY, CDR2 SMNVEV (reference sequence). The CDR3 runs 12 residues. V was cut by 3 bases and J by 7 bases, with 6 bases left in between. This CDR3 is CASSFLDGELFF. CDR3 coding DNA: TGTGCCAGCAGTTTCCTCGACGGGGAGCTGTTTTTT.

V usage is TRBV4-1 and J usage is TRBJ1-2, with D tentatively TRBD1 (6 bases). This CDR3 contains 13 residues. Trimming stripped 3 bases from V and 4 bases from J, with 9 bases between. Germline V gene sequence: CDR1 MGHRA, CDR2 YSYEKL. CDR3 protein: CASSHEGGYGYTF. CDR3 bases: TGCGCCAGCAGCCACGAGGGGGGCTATGGCTACACCTTC.